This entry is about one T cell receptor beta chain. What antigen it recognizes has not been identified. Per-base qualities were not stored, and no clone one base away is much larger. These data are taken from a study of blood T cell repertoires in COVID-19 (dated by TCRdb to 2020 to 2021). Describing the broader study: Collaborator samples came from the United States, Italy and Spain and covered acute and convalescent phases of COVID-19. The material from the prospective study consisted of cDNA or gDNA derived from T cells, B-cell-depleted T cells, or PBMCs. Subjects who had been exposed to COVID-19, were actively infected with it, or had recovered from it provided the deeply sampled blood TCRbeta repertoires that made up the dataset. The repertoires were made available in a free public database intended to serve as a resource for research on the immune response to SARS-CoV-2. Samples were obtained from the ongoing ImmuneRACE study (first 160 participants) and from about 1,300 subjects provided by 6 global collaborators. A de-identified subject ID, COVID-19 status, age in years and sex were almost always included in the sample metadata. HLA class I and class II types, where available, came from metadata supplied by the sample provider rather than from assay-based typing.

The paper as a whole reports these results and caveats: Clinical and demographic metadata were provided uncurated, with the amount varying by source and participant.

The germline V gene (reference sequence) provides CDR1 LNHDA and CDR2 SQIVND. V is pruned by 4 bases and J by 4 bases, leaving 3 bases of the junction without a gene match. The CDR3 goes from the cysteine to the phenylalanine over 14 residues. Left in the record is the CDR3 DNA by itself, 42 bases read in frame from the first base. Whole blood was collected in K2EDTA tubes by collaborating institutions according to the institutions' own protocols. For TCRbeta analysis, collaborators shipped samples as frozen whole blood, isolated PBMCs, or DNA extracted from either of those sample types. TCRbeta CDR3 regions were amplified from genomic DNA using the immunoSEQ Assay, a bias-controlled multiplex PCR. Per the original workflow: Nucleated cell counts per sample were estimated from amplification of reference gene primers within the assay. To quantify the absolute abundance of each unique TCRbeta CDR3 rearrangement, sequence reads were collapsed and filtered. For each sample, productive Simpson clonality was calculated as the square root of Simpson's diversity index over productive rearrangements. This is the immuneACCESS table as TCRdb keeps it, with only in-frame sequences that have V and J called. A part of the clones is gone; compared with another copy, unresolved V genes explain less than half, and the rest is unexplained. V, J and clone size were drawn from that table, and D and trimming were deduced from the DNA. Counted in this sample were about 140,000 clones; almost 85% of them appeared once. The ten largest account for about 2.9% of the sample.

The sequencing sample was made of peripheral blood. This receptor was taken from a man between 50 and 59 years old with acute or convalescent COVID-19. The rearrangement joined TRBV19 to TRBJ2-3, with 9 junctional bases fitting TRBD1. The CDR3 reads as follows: CASSTDRGADTQYF. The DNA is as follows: TGTGCCAGTAGTACGGACAGGGGTGCAGATACGCAGTATTTT.